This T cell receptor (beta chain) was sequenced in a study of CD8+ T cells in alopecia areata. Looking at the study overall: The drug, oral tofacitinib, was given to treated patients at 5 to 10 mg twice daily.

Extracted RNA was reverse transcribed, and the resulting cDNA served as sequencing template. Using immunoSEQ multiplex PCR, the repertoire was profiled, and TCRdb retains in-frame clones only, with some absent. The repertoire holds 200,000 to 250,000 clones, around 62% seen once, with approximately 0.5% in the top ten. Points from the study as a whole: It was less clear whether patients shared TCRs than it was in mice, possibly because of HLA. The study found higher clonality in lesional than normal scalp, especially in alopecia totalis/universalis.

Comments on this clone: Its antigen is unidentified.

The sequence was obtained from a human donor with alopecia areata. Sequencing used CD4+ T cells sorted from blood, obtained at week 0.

DNA for the CDR3: TGCGCCAGCAGCCAAGGTCGTGCTCGTCGGGAGGATTCACCCCTCCACTTT. This codes for CASSQGRARREDSPLHF. The J gene is TRBJ1-6, the V gene TRBV4-1, with D unresolved. The germline V and J ends were trimmed by 1 base and 8 bases, with 18 bases remaining between them. The CDR3 has 17 residues. Looked up from germline, CDR1 is MGHRA and CDR2 is YSYEKL.